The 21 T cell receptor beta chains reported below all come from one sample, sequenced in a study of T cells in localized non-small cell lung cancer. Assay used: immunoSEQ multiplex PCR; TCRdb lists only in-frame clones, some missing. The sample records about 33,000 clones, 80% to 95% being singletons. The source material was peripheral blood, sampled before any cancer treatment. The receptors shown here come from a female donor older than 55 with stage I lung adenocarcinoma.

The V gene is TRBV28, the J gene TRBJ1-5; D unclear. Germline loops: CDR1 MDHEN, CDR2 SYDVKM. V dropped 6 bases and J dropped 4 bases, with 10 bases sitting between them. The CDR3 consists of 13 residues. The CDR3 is CASRVGENQPQHF. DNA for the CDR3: TGTGCCAGCAGGGTGGGAGAGAATCAGCCCCAGCATTTT.

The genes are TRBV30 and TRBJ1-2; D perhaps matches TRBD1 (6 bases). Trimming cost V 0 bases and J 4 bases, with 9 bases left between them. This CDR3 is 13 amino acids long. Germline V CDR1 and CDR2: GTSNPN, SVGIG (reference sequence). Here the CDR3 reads CAWSVQGGYGYTF. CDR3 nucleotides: TGTGCCTGGAGTGTACAGGGCGGCTATGGCTACACCTTC.

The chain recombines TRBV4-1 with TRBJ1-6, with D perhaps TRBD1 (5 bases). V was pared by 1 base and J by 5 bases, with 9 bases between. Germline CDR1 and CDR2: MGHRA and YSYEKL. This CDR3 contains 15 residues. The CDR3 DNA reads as TGCGCCAGCAGCCAAGGCCAGGGAGATAATTCACCCCTCCACTTT. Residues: CASSQGQGDNSPLHF.

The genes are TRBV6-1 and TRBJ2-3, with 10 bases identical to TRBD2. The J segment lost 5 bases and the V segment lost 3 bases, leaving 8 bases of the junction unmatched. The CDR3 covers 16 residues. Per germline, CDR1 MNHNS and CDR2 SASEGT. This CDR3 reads CASSEGAGGSIDTQYF. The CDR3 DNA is TGTGCCAGCAGTGAGGGAGCGGGGGGGTCGATAGATACGCAGTATTTT.

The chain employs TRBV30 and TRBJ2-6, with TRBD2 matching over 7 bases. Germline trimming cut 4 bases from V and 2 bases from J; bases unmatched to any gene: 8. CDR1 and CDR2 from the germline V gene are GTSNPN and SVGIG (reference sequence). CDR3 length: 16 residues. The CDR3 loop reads CAWTRRGGAGANVLTF. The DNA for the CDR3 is TGTGCCTGGACCCGTCGCGGGGGAGCTGGGGCCAACGTCCTGACTTTC.

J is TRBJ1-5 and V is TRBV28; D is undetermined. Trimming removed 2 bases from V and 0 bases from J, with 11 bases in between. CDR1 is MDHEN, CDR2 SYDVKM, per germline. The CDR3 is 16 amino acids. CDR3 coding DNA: TGTGCCAGCAGTTTAATTGGGAGCTATAGCAATCAGCCCCAGCATTTT. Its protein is CASSLIGSYSNQPQHF.

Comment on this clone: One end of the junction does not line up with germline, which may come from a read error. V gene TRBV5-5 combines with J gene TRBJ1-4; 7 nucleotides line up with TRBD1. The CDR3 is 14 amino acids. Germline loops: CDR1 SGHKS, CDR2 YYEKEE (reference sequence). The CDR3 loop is CASRGQPTNEKLFF. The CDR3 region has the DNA TGTGCCAGCAGGGGACAGCCAACAAATGAAAAACTGTTTTTT.

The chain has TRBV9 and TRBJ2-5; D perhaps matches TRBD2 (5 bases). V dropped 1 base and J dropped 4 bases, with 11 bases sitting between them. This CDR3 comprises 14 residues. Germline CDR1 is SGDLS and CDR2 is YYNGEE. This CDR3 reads CASSVPGNGETQYF. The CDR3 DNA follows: TGTGCCAGCAGCGTACCGGGGAATGGAGAGACCCAGTACTTC.

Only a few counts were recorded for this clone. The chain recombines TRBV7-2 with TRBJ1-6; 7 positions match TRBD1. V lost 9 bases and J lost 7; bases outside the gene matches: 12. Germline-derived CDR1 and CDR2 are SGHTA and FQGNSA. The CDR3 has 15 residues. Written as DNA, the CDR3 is TGTGCCAGTCAGGGGGTGAGGGCGGAAAATTCACCCCTCCACTTT. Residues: CASQGVRAENSPLHF. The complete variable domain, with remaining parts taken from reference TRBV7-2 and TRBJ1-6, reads GAGVSQSPSNKVTEKGKDVELRCDPISGHTALYWYRQSLGQGLEFLIYFQGNSAPDKSGLPSDRFSAERTGGSVSTLTIQRTQQEDSAVYLCASQGVRAENSPLHFGNGTRLTVT.

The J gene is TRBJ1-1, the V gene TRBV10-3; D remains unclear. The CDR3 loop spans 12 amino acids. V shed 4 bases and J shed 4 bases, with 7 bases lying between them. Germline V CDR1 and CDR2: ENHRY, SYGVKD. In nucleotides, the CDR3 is TGTGCCATCAGTGCTCGGGGCACTGAAGCTTTCTTT. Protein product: CAISARGTEAFF.

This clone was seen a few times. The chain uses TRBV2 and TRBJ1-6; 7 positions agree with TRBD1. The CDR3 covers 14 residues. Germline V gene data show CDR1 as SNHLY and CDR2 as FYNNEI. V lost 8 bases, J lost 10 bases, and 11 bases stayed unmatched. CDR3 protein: CASHEQGRRSPLHF. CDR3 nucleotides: TGTGCCAGCCATGAACAGGGGAGGAGGTCACCCCTCCACTTT.

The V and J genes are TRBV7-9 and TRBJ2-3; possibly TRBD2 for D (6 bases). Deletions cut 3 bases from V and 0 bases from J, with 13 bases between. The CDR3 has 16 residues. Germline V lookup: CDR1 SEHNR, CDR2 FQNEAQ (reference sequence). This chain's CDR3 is CASSFFVGGSTDTQYF. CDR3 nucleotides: TGTGCCAGCAGCTTTTTTGTCGGGGGAAGCACAGATACGCAGTATTTT.

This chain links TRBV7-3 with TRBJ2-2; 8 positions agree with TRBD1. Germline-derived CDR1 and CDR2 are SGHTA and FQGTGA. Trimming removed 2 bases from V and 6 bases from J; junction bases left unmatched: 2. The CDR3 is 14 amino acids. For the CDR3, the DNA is TGTGCCAGCAGCTTACAGGGGGCATCCGGGGAGCTGTTTTTT. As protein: CASSLQGASGELFF.

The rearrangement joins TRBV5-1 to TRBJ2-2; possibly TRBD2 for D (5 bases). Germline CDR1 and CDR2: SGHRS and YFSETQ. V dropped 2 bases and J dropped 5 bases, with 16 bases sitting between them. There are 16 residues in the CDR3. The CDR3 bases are TGCGCCAGCAGCTTAGTTAGCGCCCTAATGACCGGGGAGCTGTTTTTT. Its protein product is CASSLVSALMTGELFF.

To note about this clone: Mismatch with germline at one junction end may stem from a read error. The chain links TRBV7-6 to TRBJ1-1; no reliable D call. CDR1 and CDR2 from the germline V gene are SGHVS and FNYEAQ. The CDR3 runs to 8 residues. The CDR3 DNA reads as TGTGCCAGCTCTACGGAACTCTTT. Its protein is CASSTELF. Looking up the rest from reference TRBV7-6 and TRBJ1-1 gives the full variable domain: GAGVSQSPRYKVTKRGQDVALRCDPISGHVSLYWYRQALGQGPEFLTYFNYEAQQDKSGLPNDRFSAERPEGSISTLTIQRTEQRDSAMYRCASSTELFGQGTRLTVV.

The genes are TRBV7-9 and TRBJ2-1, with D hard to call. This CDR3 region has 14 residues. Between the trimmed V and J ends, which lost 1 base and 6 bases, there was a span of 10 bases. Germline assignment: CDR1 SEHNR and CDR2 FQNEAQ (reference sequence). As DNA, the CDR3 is TGTGCCAGCAGCTTAGAGTGGTCCGCCAATGAGCAGTTCTTC. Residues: CASSLEWSANEQFF.

As DNA, the CDR3 is TGTGCCAGCAAATCACCGGGCCAAGCCTGGGGTGGCTACACCTTC. Translating it yields CASKSPGQAWGGYTF. The chain carries TRBV9 and TRBJ1-2; D gene unclear. The CDR3 has 15 amino acids. With 6 bases removed from V and 7 bases from J, the gap between germline ends came to 22 bases. Per germline, CDR1 SGDLS and CDR2 YYNGEE.

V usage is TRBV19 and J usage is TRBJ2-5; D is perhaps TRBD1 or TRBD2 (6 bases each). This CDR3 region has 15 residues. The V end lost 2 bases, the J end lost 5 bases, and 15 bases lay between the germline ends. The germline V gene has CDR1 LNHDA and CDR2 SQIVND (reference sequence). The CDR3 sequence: CASSILTGAYETQYF. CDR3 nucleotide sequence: TGTGCCAGTAGTATATTAACGGGGGCGTATGAGACCCAGTACTTC.

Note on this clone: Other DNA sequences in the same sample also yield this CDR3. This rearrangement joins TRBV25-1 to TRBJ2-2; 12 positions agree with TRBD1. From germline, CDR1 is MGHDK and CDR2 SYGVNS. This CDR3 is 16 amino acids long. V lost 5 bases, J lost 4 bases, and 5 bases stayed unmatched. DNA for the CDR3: TGTGCCAGCAGTATAGGGACAGGGGGCCCCACCGGGGAGCTGTTTTTT. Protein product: CASSIGTGGPTGELFF.

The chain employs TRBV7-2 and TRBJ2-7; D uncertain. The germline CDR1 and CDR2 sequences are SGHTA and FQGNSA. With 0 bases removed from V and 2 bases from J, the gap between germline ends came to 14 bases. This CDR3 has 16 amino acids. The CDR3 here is CASSLAFLQNPYEQYF. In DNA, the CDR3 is TGTGCCAGCAGCTTAGCTTTCTTACAGAACCCCTACGAGCAGTACTTC.

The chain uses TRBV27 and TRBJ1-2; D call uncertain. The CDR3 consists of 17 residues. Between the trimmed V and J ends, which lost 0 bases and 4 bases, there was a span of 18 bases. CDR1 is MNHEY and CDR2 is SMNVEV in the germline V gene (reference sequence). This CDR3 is CASSLSSAAMRRYGYTF. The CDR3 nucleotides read TGTGCCAGCAGTTTATCGTCGGCAGCAATGAGGCGCTATGGCTACACCTTC.